The 21 T cell receptor beta chains reported below all come from one sample, sequenced in a study of Ad26.COV2.S vaccination and SARS-CoV-2 variants. TCRdb keeps only in-frame clones here, not all; method: immunoSEQ multiplex PCR. The table records roughly 500,000 clones, 89% of them present only once. Treatment specified: around 19 received Ad26.COV2.S at low or high dose, single or two shots; about 5 received placebo; per-sample allocation not given. Sampling took place 63 days after the first vaccine or placebo injection. Sample: peripheral blood, taken in a trial of Ad26.COV2.S vaccine versus placebo. The receptors shown here come from a person aged 18-65 years who received the Ad26.COV2.S COVID-19 vaccine or a placebo.

The chain carries TRBV5-6 and TRBJ1-1; D unresolved. Trimming shortened V by 0 bases and J by 1 base, and 10 bases separated the two germline ends. Per germline, CDR1 SGHDT and CDR2 YYEEEE. This CDR3 comprises 15 residues. CDR3 residues: CASSLVAGGNTEAFF. In nucleotides, the CDR3 is TGTGCCAGCAGCTTGGTTGCGGGAGGGAACACTGAAGCTTTCTTT.

The rearrangement links TRBV24-1 to TRBJ2-2; D possibly corresponds to TRBD2 (6 bases). Trimming stripped 6 bases from V and 1 base from J, with 14 bases between. The CDR3 loop spans 16 amino acids. The V gene's germline CDR1 is KGHDR and CDR2 SFDVKD. The CDR3 loop is CATSPPRGMNTGELFF. CDR3 nucleotide sequence: TGTGCCACCAGTCCTCCGCGCGGGATGAACACCGGGGAGCTGTTTTTT.

V usage is TRBV5-1 and J usage is TRBJ2-3, with TRBD1 as a possible D gene (7 bases). The CDR3 spans 15 residues. Trimming removed 4 bases from V and 3 bases from J, with 15 bases in between. Germline loops: CDR1 SGHRS, CDR2 YFSETQ. Written as DNA, the CDR3 is TGCGCCAGCAGCGACCGCCAGGGGGGTACAGATACGCAGTATTTT. This encodes CASSDRQGGTDTQYF.

The chain links TRBV6-5 to TRBJ2-1, with a tentative D call TRBD2 (6 bases). Trimming pared 2 bases from V and 4 bases from J, leaving 12 bases between. The CDR3 spans 15 residues. Germline-derived CDR1 and CDR2 are MNHEY and SVGAGI. The CDR3 coding sequence is TGTGCCAGCAGTTACGGGGCGGGACTTTACAATGAGCAGTTCTTC. This sequence encodes CASSYGAGLYNEQFF.

This clone was recorded once. V usage is TRBV7-3 and J usage is TRBJ1-6; D remains unclear. With 3 bases removed from V and 6 bases from J, the gap between germline ends came to 6 bases. Per germline, CDR1 SGHTA and CDR2 FQGTGA. The CDR3 is made up of 13 amino acids. The CDR3 coding sequence is TGTGCCAGCAGCTTTGGCGCTAATTCACCCCTCCACTTT. This encodes CASSFGANSPLHF.

This chain connects TRBV7-8 to TRBJ2-2; D remains unclear. Germline loops: CDR1 SGHVS, CDR2 FQNEAQ. There are 11 residues in the CDR3. Between the trimmed V and J ends, which lost 2 bases and 5 bases, there was a span of 0 bases. DNA for the CDR3: TGTGCCAGCAGCTTAACCGGGGAGCTGTTTTTT. This gives the protein CASSLTGELFF.

The CDR3 spells CASSRIQTDTNEKLFF. CDR3 nucleotides: TGTGCCAGCAGCCGAATCCAGACAGACACTAATGAAAAACTGTTTTTT. V and J are TRBV11-3 and TRBJ1-4; D is perhaps TRBD1 (5 bases). Trimming removed 5 bases at V and 2 bases at J, with 15 bases between. Germline V lookup: CDR1 SGHNT, CDR2 YENEEA. The CDR3 covers 16 residues.

The chain couples TRBV7-8 to TRBJ2-3, with D tentatively TRBD2 (5 bases). Looked up from germline, CDR1 is SGHVS and CDR2 is FQNEAQ. This CDR3 comprises 16 residues. Trimming took 3 bases from V and 5 from J, leaving 18 bases between them. CDR3 sequence (DNA): TGTGCCAGCAGCTTGGGTGGGTGGACTGACTTAGATACGCAGTATTTT. The encoded protein is CASSLGGWTDLDTQYF.

The rearrangement links TRBV10-3 to TRBJ1-1; TRBD1 matches at 7 bases. The CDR3 is made up of 13 amino acids. The V and J ends lost 9 bases and 3 bases, in that order; junction bases with no gene match: 7. Looked up from germline, CDR1 is ENHRY and CDR2 is SYGVKD. CDR3 coding DNA: TGTGCCATTAGCAACGACAGGGACACTGAAGCTTTCTTT. Its protein is CAISNDRDTEAFF.

The chain uses TRBV11-3 and TRBJ1-5; D is possibly TRBD1 (5 bases). V was pared by 1 base and J by 9 bases, with 10 bases between. CDR3 length: 13 residues. CDR1 and CDR2 from the germline V gene are SGHNT and YENEEA. The CDR3 spells CASSLGGGTPQHF. CDR3 bases: TGTGCCAGCAGCTTAGGCGGGGGGACGCCCCAGCATTTT.

This clone was seen only a few times. The chain couples TRBV7-9 to TRBJ1-1; D not certain. The length of the CDR3 is 16 residues. V was cut by 3 bases and J by 2 bases, with 16 bases left in between. Germline-derived CDR1 and CDR2 are SEHNR and FQNEAQ (reference sequence). The CDR3 DNA follows: TGTGCCAGCAGCTTGGCATTGGGAAGAATAAACACTGAAGCTTTCTTT. Translation: CASSLALGRINTEAFF. The whole variable domain, filled in from reference TRBV7-9 and TRBJ1-1, reads DTGVSQNPRHKITKRGQNVTFRCDPISEHNRLYWYRQTLGQGPEFLTYFQNEAQLEKSRLLSDRFSAERPKGSFSTLEIQRTEQGDSAMYLCASSLALGRINTEAFFGQGTRLTVV.

The chain couples TRBV5-6 to TRBJ2-1, with TRBD2 identical over 9 bases. The CDR3 sequence is 13 residues long. V dropped 0 bases and J dropped 15; count of bases not matched to a gene: 7. Germline CDR1 and CDR2: SGHDT and YYEEEE. CDR3 residues: CASSLALAGDWFF. CDR3 coding DNA: TGTGCCAGCAGCTTGGCTTTAGCGGGGGATTGGTTCTTC.

The chain is built from TRBV3-1 (or the pseudogene TRBV3-2) and TRBJ2-5; TRBD2 might be the D (6 bases). Deletions cut 0 bases from V and 5 bases from J, with 13 bases between. The CDR3 is made up of 15 amino acids. The germline CDR1 and CDR2 sequences are LGHDT and YNNKEL (reference sequence). Written as DNA, the CDR3 is TGTGCCAGCAGCCAAGATCGGCGGGGCCGTGAGACCCAGTACTTC. Amino acids: CASSQDRRGRETQYF.

The rearrangement uses TRBV19 and TRBJ1-4; a weak D match, TRBD1 (6 bases). There are 14 residues in the CDR3. The V end lost 1 base, the J end lost 3 bases, and 6 bases lay between the germline ends. In germline, CDR1 is LNHDA, CDR2 SQIVND (reference sequence). CDR3 in amino acids: CASSIGQANEKLFF. The DNA of the CDR3 is TGTGCCAGTAGTATAGGACAGGCTAATGAAAAACTGTTTTTT.

V is TRBV19 and J is TRBJ2-5; 11 bases match TRBD2. This CDR3 is built from 17 residues. Trimming cost V 10 bases and J 4 bases; bases outside gene matches: 17. Germline V lookup: CDR1 LNHDA, CDR2 SQIVND (reference sequence). The CDR3 loop is CATQPRGLAGGGETQYF. Here the CDR3 DNA reads TGTGCCACCCAGCCCCGGGGGCTAGCGGGGGGAGGAGAGACCCAGTACTTC.

The CDR3: CASSLSGSFNSPLHF. As DNA, the CDR3 is TGTGCCAGCAGCCTCAGTGGGAGTTTTAATTCACCCCTCCACTTT. The V call is TRBV7-9, the J call TRBJ1-6, with unresolved D. The V gene's germline CDR1 is SEHNR and CDR2 FQNEAQ (reference sequence). With 5 bases removed from V and 6 bases from J, the gap between germline ends came to 14 bases. The CDR3 length is 15 residues.

V and J are TRBV15 and TRBJ1-1, with TRBD1 as a possible D gene (5 bases). Germline-derived CDR1 and CDR2 are LNHNV and YYDKDF (reference sequence). There are 13 residues in the CDR3. V dropped 10 bases and J dropped 4 bases, with 16 bases sitting between them. This CDR3 reads CAISYRYGTEAFF. The CDR3 DNA is TGTGCCATCAGTTACAGGTACGGCACTGAAGCTTTCTTT.

The gene calls are TRBV6-2 or TRBV6-3 and TRBJ2-7; 12 nucleotides align to TRBD1. Germline CDR1 reads MNHEY; CDR2 reads SVGEGT. V dropped 1 base and J dropped 2; count of bases not matched to a gene: 15. The CDR3 sequence is 20 residues long. Here the CDR3 DNA reads TGTGCCAGCAGTTACTACCCGGGGACAGGGGGCTTAGGATACCCCTACGAGCAGTACTTC. Translated: CASSYYPGTGGLGYPYEQYF.

This clone has just one count. This chain links TRBV7-2 with TRBJ1-1; no definite D call. CDR3 length: 16 amino acids. V was pared by 4 bases and J by 3 bases, with 18 bases between. Germline lookup yields CDR1 SGHTA and CDR2 FQGNSA. CDR3 sequence reads: CASSSGRAGVDTEAFF. For the CDR3, the DNA is TGTGCCAGCAGCTCCGGACGGGCGGGAGTAGACACTGAAGCTTTCTTT.

This clone was seen once. The V and J genes are TRBV4-1 and TRBJ2-7; 7 bases align to TRBD1. V shed 4 bases, J shed 6 bases, and the junction held 6 bases outside the gene matches. CDR1 is MGHRA and CDR2 is YSYEKL in the germline V gene. The CDR3 has 13 residues. The CDR3 nucleotides are TGCGCCAGCAGCCCCTGGAACAGGGGCGAGCAGTACTTC. Encoded protein: CASSPWNRGEQYF.

Only a few counts were recorded for this clone. A junction end diverges from the germline sequence, so it may reflect a read error. The rearrangement uses TRBV27 and TRBJ1-1; D is possibly TRBD1 (5 bases). Germline V gene sequence: CDR1 MNHEY, CDR2 SMNVEV (reference sequence). The CDR3 consists of 15 residues. The CDR3 region is CASSLFPPVTADAFF. Here the CDR3 DNA reads TGTGCCAGCAGTTTATTTCCTCCGGTGACAGCTGATGCTTTCTTT.